Listed here is a single T cell receptor (beta chain). The antigen remains undetermined. The source of the sample is a study of a mutant IDH1 vaccine in newly diagnosed glioma. Study-wide background: The start of vaccination came 4-6 weeks after radiotherapy alone, or with temozolomide cycles. Treatment recipients were around 62% male and about 40% female, and their mean age was around 40 years.

CDR1 is SGDLS, CDR2 YYNGEE, per germline. The CDR3 sequence is 14 residues long. V gave up 2 bases and J gave up 1 base; unmatched junction bases: 3. Time point defined: week 35, safety follow-up. The investigators gave 300 ug of mutant IDH1 20-mer peptide in each vaccine dose, together with topical imiquimod. Donor tumors were new WHO grade 3 or 4 IDH1-mutant, ATRX-lost astrocytomas. TCRdb's copy holds only in-frame clones and misses some; the assay was immunoSEQ multiplex PCR. This sample yields more than 45,000 clones, of which more than 70% are seen a single time; more than 5.5% belongs to the top ten.

The sample was PBMCs, taken from a glioma patient whose treatment included an IDH1 peptide vaccine. The chain couples TRBV9 to TRBJ2-7; 7 positions match TRBD1. This sequence was found in a woman aged 40 to 50 with glioma. The CDR3 nucleotides read TGTGCCAGCAGCGTCGGACAGGCGTCCTACGAGCAGTACTTC. Its translation is CASSVGQASYEQYF. Supplemented by reference TRBV9 and TRBJ2-7, the full variable domain reads DSGVTQTPKHLITATGQRVTLRCSPRSGDLSVYWYQQSLDQGLQFLIQYYNGEERAKGNILERFSAQQFPDLHSELNLSSLELGDSALYFCASSVGQASYEQYFGPGTRLTVT.